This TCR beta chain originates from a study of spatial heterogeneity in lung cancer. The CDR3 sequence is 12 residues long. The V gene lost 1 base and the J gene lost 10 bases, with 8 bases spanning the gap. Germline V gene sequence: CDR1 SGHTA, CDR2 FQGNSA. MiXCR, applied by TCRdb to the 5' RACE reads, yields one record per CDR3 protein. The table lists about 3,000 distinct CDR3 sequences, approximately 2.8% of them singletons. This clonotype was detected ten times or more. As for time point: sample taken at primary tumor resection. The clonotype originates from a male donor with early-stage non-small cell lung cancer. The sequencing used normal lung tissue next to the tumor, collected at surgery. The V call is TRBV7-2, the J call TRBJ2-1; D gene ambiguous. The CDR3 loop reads CASSLGAVEQFF. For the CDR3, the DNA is TGTGCCAGCAGCTTAGGGGCAGTCGAGCAGTTCTTC.